Each of the 11 T cell receptor beta chains below was sequenced from the same sample in a study of tumor-infiltrating lymphocytes in primary liver carcinoma. Scientists recovered RNA and DNA together from approximately 20-30 mg of unsorted bulk tissue. TCR beta cDNA was reverse-transcribed from around 0.55 ug of total RNA. The reaction used a constant-region primer and ProtoScript II reverse transcriptase. Amplification in three nested multiplex PCR rounds with slightly modified ARM-PCR gave rise to TCR beta libraries. The opening two PCR rounds, 10 cycles each, paired TRBV1-TRBV30 forward primers with a C-beta reverse primer. In TCRdb, the multiplex PCR reads were re-called with MiXCR into one record per CDR3 protein. This repertoire shows over 35,000 distinct CDR3 sequences, around 66% found once; its top ten account for roughly 19%. Sequenced material: liver tumor tissue from sampling region 2. The subset: tumor region T2, inferior pole. These receptors were taken from a man between 35 and 55 years old with primary liver carcinoma and hepatitis B virus infection.

This clonotype was recorded once. One junction end does not reproduce the germline sequence, and a read error may be involved. V gene TRBV5-1 combines with J gene TRBJ1-1; D remains unclear. Germline V gives CDR1 SGHRS, CDR2 YFSETQ. The CDR3 length is 14 residues. CDR3: CASSTAGGYTEAFF. The DNA for the CDR3 is TGCGCCAGCAGCACCGCCGGTGGGTACACTGAAGCTTTCTTC. The whole variable domain, filled in from reference TRBV5-1 and TRBJ1-1, reads KAGVTQTPRYLIKTRGQQVTLSCSPISGHRSVSWYQQTPGQGLQFLFEYFSETQRNKGNFPGRFSGRQFSNSRSEMNVSTLELGDSALYLCASSTAGGYTEAFFGQGTRLTVV.

In regard to this clonotype: This CDR3 is missing its conserved last phenylalanine or tryptophan, likely due to a read error. The DNA is left out, because the CDR3 cannot be placed on it with certainty; the CDR3 is given as TCRdb lists it. The chain recombines TRBV6-2 or TRBV6-3 with TRBJ2-7; TRBD1, the D gene given by the table, was not confirmed from the DNA. The CDR3 has 13 residues if both end residues are counted. CDR1 is MNHEY and CDR2 is SVGEGT in the germline V gene. The CDR3 is CAGSPTGAYEHYL.

In its sample, this clonotype was seen many times. The gene calls are TRBV28 and TRBJ1-2; D remains unclear. V lost 5 bases and J 7 bases, leaving 23 bases between the germline ends. This CDR3 is built from 16 residues. The V gene's germline CDR1 is MDHEN and CDR2 SYDVKM. This CDR3 reads CASSLASRRRIGGYTF. The CDR3 region has the DNA TGTGCCAGCAGTCTGGCCTCTAGACGTCGGATCGGTGGCTACACCTTC.

This clonotype came up once. Being one base from a much bigger clone, this may be a read error. The chain combines TRBV29-1 with TRBJ2-7; 7 nucleotides match TRBD1. Germline values: CDR1 SQVTM, CDR2 ANQGSEA. This CDR3 has 16 residues. Trimming took 4 bases from V and 4 from J; bases not matched to a gene: 16. CDR3 residues: CSVATGQTCRPYEQYF. The CDR3 DNA reads TGCAGCGTTGCAACGGGACAGACATGCCGTCCTTACGAGCAGTACTTC.

This clonotype showed up many times. The chain joins TRBV20-1 to TRBJ2-3, with D perhaps matching TRBD1 or TRBD2 (6 bases each). The CDR3 extends over 15 amino acids. Trimming took 5 bases from V and 2 from J, leaving 17 bases between them. Germline values: CDR1 DFQATT, CDR2 SNEGSKA (reference sequence). The DNA of the CDR3 is TGCAGTGCTCCCGGCCCTAGGGGGGTCACAGATACGCAGTATTTT. Its translation is CSAPGPRGVTDTQYF.

This rearrangement joins TRBV29-1 to TRBJ2-1, with 7 bases identical to TRBD1. Germline CDR1 SQVTM, CDR2 ANQGSEA. The CDR3 runs to 14 residues. The CDR3 DNA follows: TGCAGTGTTCTAGGACAGGAGACTTACAATGAGCAGTTCTTC. Translation: CSVLGQETYNEQFF.

This clonotype showed up many times. The chain uses TRBV30 and TRBJ2-3; TRBD2 matches 8 bases. The germline V gene has CDR1 GTSNPN and CDR2 SVGIG (reference sequence). The CDR3 totals 14 residues. V lost 3 bases, J lost 2 bases, and 4 bases stayed unmatched. The CDR3 loop reads CAWSRLAFTDTQYF. In DNA form, the CDR3 reads TGTGCCTGGAGCCGACTAGCGTTCACAGATACGCAGTATTTT.

This clonotype has a handful of counts. A much larger clone lies a single base off, so this may be a read error. The chain links TRBV30 to TRBJ1-3; D ambiguous. Germline V lookup: CDR1 GTSNPN, CDR2 SVGIG (reference sequence). The CDR3 length is 13 residues. V lost 2 bases, J lost 2 bases, and 7 bases lay in between. CDR3 in amino acids: CAWSYDPGNTIYF. In DNA form, the CDR3 reads TGTGCCTGGAGTTATGATCCTGGAAACACCATATATTTT.

This clonotype was picked up a small number of times. A read error may produce the germline difference seen at one junction end. The chain has TRBV29-1 and TRBJ2-1; 15 bases fit TRBD2. The CDR3 loop spans 15 amino acids. From germline, CDR1 is SQVTM and CDR2 ANQGSEA. CDR3 amino acids: CGVGLAGGSYNEQFF. Written as DNA, the CDR3 is TGCGGCGTTGGACTAGCGGGGGGGTCCTACAATGAGCAGTTCTTC.

On this clonotype: A much larger clone sits a single nucleotide away, making a read error possible. The chain carries TRBV20-1 and TRBJ1-2; 7 bases are a match to TRBD1. Per the germline V gene, CDR1 is DFQATT and CDR2 is SNEGSKA (reference sequence). V dropped 2 bases and J dropped 6; count of bases not matched to a gene: 6. The CDR3 is 13 amino acids. CDR3 DNA sequence: TGCAGTGCTAGAAAAGGCGGACAGGATGGCTACACCTTC. It is translated as CSARKGGQDGYTF.

A single count supports this clonotype. One junction end does not reproduce the germline sequence, and a read error may be involved. The chain joins TRBV5-6 to TRBJ2-3; no definite D call. This CDR3 spans 14 amino acids. CDR1 SGHDT and CDR2 YYEEEE come from the germline V gene. The CDR3 region has the DNA TGCGCCAGCAGCTTGTCCGGTAACACAGATATGCAGTATTTT. Its protein is CASSLSGNTDMQYF.